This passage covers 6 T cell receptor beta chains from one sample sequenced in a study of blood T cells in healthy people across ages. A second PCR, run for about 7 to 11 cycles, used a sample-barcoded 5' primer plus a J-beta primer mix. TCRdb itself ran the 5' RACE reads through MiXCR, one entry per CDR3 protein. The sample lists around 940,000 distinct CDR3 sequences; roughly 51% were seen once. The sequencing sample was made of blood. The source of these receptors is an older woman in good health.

The CDR3 coding sequence is TGTGCCAGCAGTTTAAGCGGCCAGATGACAGAGACCCAGTACTTC. This encodes CASSLSGQMTETQYF. The chain carries TRBV12-3 or TRBV12-4 and TRBJ2-7, with D possibly TRBD2 on 5 matching bases. The DNA matches TRBJ2-5 better at its end, which makes the J call doubtful. The CDR3 extends over 15 amino acids.

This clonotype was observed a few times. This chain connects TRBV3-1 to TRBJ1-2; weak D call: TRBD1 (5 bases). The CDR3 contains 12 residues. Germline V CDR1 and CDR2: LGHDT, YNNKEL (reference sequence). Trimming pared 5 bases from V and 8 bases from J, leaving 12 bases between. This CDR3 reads CASSLDTRGYTF. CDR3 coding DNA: TGTGCCAGCAGCTTGGACACACGAGGCTACACCTTC.

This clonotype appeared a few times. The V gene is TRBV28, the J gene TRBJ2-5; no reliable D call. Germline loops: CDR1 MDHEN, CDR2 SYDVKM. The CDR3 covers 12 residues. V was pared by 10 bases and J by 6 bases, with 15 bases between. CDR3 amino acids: CAILGPLKTQYF. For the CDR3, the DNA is TGTGCCATCCTCGGGCCCTTGAAGACCCAGTACTTC.

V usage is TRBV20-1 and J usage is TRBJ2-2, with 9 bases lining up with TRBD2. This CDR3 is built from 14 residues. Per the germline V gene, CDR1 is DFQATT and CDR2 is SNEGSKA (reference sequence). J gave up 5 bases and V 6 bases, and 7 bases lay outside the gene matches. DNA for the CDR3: TGCAGTGCGGAGGGGACTAGCAGGACCGGGGAGCTGTTTTTT. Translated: CSAEGTSRTGELFF.

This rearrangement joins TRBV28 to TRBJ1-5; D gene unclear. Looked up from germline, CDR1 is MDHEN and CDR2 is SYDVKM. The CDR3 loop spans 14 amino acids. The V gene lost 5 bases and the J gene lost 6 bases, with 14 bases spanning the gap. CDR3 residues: CASSVTGVTQPQHF. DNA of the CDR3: TGTGCCAGCAGTGTAACCGGGGTCACTCAGCCCCAGCATTTT.

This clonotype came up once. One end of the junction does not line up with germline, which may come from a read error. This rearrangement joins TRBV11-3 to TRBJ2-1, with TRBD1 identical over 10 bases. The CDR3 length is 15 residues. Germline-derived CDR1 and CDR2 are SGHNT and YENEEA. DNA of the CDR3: TGTGTCAGCAGCTTGTATGGGACAGGGGACAATGAGCAGTTCTTC. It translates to CVSSLYGTGDNEQFF. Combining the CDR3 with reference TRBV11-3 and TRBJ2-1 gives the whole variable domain EAGVVQSPRYKIIEKKQPVAFWCNPISGHNTLYWYLQNLGQGPELLIRYENEEAVDDSQLPKDRFSAERLKGVDSTLKIQPAELGDSAVYLCVSSLYGTGDNEQFFGPGTRLTVL.